This T cell receptor beta chain originates from a study of blood T cell repertoires in COVID-19 (dated by TCRdb to 2020 to 2021). Some background on the complete study: The collaborator samples originated in the United States, Italy and Spain and spanned the acute and convalescent phases of COVID-19. The sample metadata nearly always contained a de-identified subject ID, COVID-19 status, age in years and sex. Samples were obtained from the ongoing ImmuneRACE study (first 160 participants) and from some 1,300 subjects provided by 6 global collaborators. The repertoires were released in a freely available public database meant as a resource for research on the immune response to SARS-CoV-2. Where HLA class I and class II types were available, the types were taken from metadata supplied by the sample provider, not from assay-based typing. The material from the prospective study consisted of cDNA or gDNA derived from T cells, B-cell-depleted T cells, or PBMCs. The dataset comprised deeply sampled blood TCRbeta repertoires from subjects exposed to, actively infected with, or recovered from COVID-19.

TCRbeta CDR3 regions were amplified from genomic DNA by means of the immunoSEQ Assay, a bias-controlled multiplex PCR. In the source study's methods: The number of nucleated cells in each sample was estimated by amplification of reference gene primers within the assay. Sequence reads were collapsed and filtered to measure the absolute abundance of every unique TCRbeta CDR3 rearrangement. For each sample, productive Simpson clonality was calculated by taking the square root of Simpson's diversity index across productive rearrangements. Not all clones reach the TCRdb copy of this immuneACCESS table, which keeps in-frame sequences only. Checked studies attribute under half of the gap to unresolved V genes and leave the rest unexplained. V, J and clone size reflect that table, while D and trimming were determined from the DNA. This sample comprises 35,000 to 45,000 clones, approximately 86% of them detected only once. The top ten hold 5.2% of the sample.

Sequences LNHDA (CDR1) and SQIVND (CDR2) are obtained from the germline V gene (reference sequence). V loses 5 bases, J loses 5 bases, and the germline ends lie 10 bases apart. From the cysteine through the phenylalanine, the CDR3 covers 13 amino acids. Only the CDR3 region is kept as DNA, spanning 39 bases read in frame from base 1. Whole blood was collected in K2EDTA tubes by collaborating institutions according to the institutions' own protocols. For TCRbeta analysis, collaborator samples were shipped as frozen whole blood, as isolated PBMCs, or as DNA extracted from either sample type. With regard to this clone: Its binding antigen is unknown. Within one base of it there is no much larger clone, and no base qualities were kept.

What the research found in general, with its limitations: Clinical and demographic metadata were provided uncurated, with the amount varying by source and participant.

The clonotype was recovered from a man aged 40-55 years with active COVID-19. The chain links TRBV19 with TRBJ1-5; TRBD1 could be the D gene, as 6 bases match. The sample consisted of peripheral blood. For the CDR3, the sequence is CASSPNRDQPQHF. The nucleotide sequence reads TGTGCCAGTAGTCCCAACAGGGATCAGCCCCAGCATTTT.